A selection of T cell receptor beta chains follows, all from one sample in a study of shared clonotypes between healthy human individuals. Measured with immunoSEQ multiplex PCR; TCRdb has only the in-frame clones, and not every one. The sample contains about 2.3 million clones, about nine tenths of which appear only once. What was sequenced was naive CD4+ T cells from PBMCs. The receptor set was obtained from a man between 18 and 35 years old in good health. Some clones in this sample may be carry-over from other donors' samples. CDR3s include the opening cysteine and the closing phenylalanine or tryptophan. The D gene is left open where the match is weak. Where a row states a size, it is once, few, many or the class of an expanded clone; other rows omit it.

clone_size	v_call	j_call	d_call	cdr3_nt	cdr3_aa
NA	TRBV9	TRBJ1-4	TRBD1	TGTGCCAGCACCAAGGGGGCGGATGAAAAACTGTTTTTT	CASTKGADEKLFF
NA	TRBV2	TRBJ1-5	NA	TGTGCCAGCAGTGAAGGGCAGGTCAATCAGCCCCAGCATTTT	CASSEGQVNQPQHF
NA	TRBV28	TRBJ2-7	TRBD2	TGTGCCAGCAGTCTAGCGGGAGGGCAGATTGGCTACGAGCAGTACTTC	CASSLAGGQIGYEQYF
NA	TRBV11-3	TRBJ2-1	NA	TGTGCCAGCAGCTTCCCCGTACGGGACGGGGACAACAATGAGCAGTTCTTC	CASSFPVRDGDNNEQFF
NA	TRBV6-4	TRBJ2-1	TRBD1	TGTGCCAGCAGGGGACAGGGGGCCTTCGGTGAGCAGTTCTTC	CASRGQGAFGEQFF
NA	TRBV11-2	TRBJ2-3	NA	TGTGCCAGCAGCTTAGGGCGGGGCACAGATACGCAGTATTTT	CASSLGRGTDTQYF
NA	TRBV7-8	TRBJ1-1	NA	TGTGCCAGCCGAGAGTTCGGGGGGCGGGGGAACACTGAAGCTTTCTTT	CASREFGGRGNTEAFF
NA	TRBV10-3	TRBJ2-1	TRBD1	TGTGCCATCAGTGGACCGGGACAGGGGGGTAATGAGCAGTTCTTC	CAISGPGQGGNEQFF
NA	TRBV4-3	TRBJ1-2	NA	TGCGCCAGCAGCCAAGAAAGGGGTTCTGGGGGCTACACCTTC	CASSQERGSGGYTF
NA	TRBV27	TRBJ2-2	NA	TGTGCCAGCAGTTTAGCGGCTATCTACACCGGGGAGCTGTTTTTT	CASSLAAIYTGELFF
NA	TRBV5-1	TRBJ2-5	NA	TGCGCCAGCAGCCCCCAGGACTTCTCAGAGGGAGAGACCCAGTACTTC	CASSPQDFSEGETQYF
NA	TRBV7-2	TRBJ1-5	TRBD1	TGTGCCAGCAGCTTCAGGGGGGGCAATCAGCCCCAGCATTTT	CASSFRGGNQPQHF
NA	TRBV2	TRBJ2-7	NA	TGTGCCAGGGGAAACCCCAACTACGAGCAGTACTTC	CARGNPNYEQYF
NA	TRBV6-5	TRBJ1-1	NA	TGTGCCAGCAGTTATCACGCGGAGGGGAGTGAAGCTTTCTTT	CASSYHAEGSEAFF
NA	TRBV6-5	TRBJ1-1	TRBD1	TGTGCCAGCAGCGGACAGGGCCCGGGCACTGAAGCTTTCTTT	CASSGQGPGTEAFF
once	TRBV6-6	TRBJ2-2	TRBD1	TGTGCCAGCAGCGTGGGACAGGGGCTCACCGGGGAGCTGTTTTTT	CASSVGQGLTGELFF
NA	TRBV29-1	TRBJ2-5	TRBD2	TGCAGCGTCGACGGACTAACTAGCGGGAGGGAGACCCAGTACTTC	CSVDGLTSGRETQYF
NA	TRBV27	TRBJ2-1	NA	TGTGCCAGCAGTTCCTCTACAGGTGACAATGAGCAGTTCTTC	CASSSSTGDNEQFF
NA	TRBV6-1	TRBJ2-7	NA	TGTGCCAGCAGTGAAGCAAGCGGGTGGTCCTCCTACGAGCAGTACTTC	CASSEASGWSSYEQYF
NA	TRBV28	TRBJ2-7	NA	TGTGCCAGCAGTCCCGAGAGGGTAGGGTCCTACGAGCAGTACTTC	CASSPERVGSYEQYF
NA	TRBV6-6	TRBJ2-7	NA	TGTGCCAGCAGTTACTCGGTCGGGGCCCTCTCCTACGAGCAGTACTTC	CASSYSVGALSYEQYF
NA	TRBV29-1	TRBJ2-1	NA	TGCAGCGCTGACTGGCTAGGGGAGCAGTTCTTC	CSADWLGEQFF
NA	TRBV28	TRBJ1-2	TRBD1	TGTGCCAGCAGGAAGCCTGGGACAGGGGGCGCTGGCTACACCTTC	CASRKPGTGGAGYTF
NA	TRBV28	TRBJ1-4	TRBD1	TGTGCCAGCAGCCCAGGGGGAGCTAATGAAAAACTGTTTTTT	CASSPGGANEKLFF
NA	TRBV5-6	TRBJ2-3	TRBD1	TGTGCCAGCAGCTTTTACCCGGGACAGGAGACAGATACGCAGTATTTT	CASSFYPGQETDTQYF
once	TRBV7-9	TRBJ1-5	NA	TGTGCCAGCAGCTTCGTCCAGGGGCCCAAGGGGGGCAATCAGCCCCAGCATTTT	CASSFVQGPKGGNQPQHF
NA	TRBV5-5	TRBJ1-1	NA	TGTGCCAGCAGCCTTTCAGGACACACTGAAGCTTTCTTT	CASSLSGHTEAFF
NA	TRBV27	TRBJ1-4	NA	TGTGCCAGCAGTCCGCTAGGGCGGGCAAATAGTGAAAAACTGTTTTTT	CASSPLGRANSEKLFF
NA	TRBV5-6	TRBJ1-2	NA	TGTGCCAGCAGCTTTCCCCTAGGTGGCTACACCTTC	CASSFPLGGYTF
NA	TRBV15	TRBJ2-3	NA	TGTGCCACCAGCAGATCTGGAACAGATACGCAGTATTTT	CATSRSGTDTQYF
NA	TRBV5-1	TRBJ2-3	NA	TGCGCCAGCAGCTTGGCAGTGGGGAGTACAGATACGCAGTATTTT	CASSLAVGSTDTQYF
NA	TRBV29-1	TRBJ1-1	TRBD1	TGCAGCGCGGAGGCCCCACCGGGACAGCAGGCTTTCTTT	CSAEAPPGQQAFF
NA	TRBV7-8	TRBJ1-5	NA	TGTGCCAGCAGCTTAAGGCAGAATCAGCCCCAGCATTTT	CASSLRQNQPQHF
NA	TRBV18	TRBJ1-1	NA	TGTGCCAGCTCACCCCAAGCGGGGTTGAACACTGAAGCTTTCTTT	CASSPQAGLNTEAFF
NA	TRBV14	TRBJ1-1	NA	TGTGCCAGCAGCCAAGTGGGTGCAGGGAACACTGAAGCTTTCTTT	CASSQVGAGNTEAFF
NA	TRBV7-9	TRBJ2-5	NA	TGTGCCAGCAGCTTCGGTGGGCAAGAGACCCAGTACTTC	CASSFGGQETQYF
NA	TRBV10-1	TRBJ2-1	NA	TGCGCCAGCAGTGAACGAGATGTGGGGTACAATGAGCAGTTCTTC	CASSERDVGYNEQFF
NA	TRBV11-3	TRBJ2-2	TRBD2	TGTGCCAGCAGCCCGGGACTAGCGGGTCCCGTGGGGGCCGGGGAGCTGTTTTTT	CASSPGLAGPVGAGELFF
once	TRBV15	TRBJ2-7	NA	TGTGCCACCAGCAGAGGGTCACACCGGCCTGAGCAGTACTTC	CATSRGSHRPEQYF
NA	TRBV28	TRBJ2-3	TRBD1	TGTGCCAGCAGGCCTGGACAGGGCGGCCCAGATACGCAGTATTTT	CASRPGQGGPDTQYF
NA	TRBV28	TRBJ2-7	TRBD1	TGTGCCAGCAGTTTAACCGGGACAGGCTACGAGCAGTACTTC	CASSLTGTGYEQYF
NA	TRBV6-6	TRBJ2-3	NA	TGTGCCAGCAGTACTGGAGCAGCTAGCAGGACAGATACGCAGTATTTT	CASSTGAASRTDTQYF
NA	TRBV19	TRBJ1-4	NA	TGTGCCAGTAGTCAGAACCCATCACCGACGGGGAATGAAAAACTGTTTTTT	CASSQNPSPTGNEKLFF
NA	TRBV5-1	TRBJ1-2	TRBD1	TGCGCCAGCAGCTTGGGGGACAGGGCTAGTGGCTACACCTTC	CASSLGDRASGYTF
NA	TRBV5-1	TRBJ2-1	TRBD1	TGCGCCAGCAGCTTGGGTCCCGAGGACAGGAGGGAGCAGTTCTTC	CASSLGPEDRREQFF
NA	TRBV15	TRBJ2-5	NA	TGTGCCACCAGCAGAGATCACCCTCCCGAGACCCAGTACTTC	CATSRDHPPETQYF
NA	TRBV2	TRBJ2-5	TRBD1	TGTGCCAGCAGTGAAGCGACAGGGTACTACTTC	CASSEATGYYF
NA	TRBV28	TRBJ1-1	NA	TGTGCCAGCAGCCCCATACCCATTCTACAGGCTTTCTTT	CASSPIPILQAFF
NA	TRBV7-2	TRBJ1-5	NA	TGTGCCAGCAGCTTAGAAGGCCAGAAACCCCAGCATTTT	CASSLEGQKPQHF
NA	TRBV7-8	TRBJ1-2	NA	TGTGCCAGCAGCCTACGGAGCGCCGGGGCTGGCTACACCTTC	CASSLRSAGAGYTF
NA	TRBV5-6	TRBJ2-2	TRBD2	TGTGCCAGCAGCTTGGTTCATGGGGCTAGCGGGATCACCGGGGAGCTGTTTTTT	CASSLVHGASGITGELFF
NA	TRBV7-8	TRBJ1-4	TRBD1	TGTGCCAGCAGCGCCCACAGGGGGGGGAGTTCTAATGAAAAACTGTTTTTT	CASSAHRGGSSNEKLFF
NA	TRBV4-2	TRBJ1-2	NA	TGTGCCAGCAGCCAAGATTCCGGATCACTCTATGGCTACACCTTC	CASSQDSGSLYGYTF
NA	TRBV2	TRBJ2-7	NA	TGTGCCAGCAGTGGTGGCGGTTACTCCTACGAGCAGTACTTC	CASSGGGYSYEQYF